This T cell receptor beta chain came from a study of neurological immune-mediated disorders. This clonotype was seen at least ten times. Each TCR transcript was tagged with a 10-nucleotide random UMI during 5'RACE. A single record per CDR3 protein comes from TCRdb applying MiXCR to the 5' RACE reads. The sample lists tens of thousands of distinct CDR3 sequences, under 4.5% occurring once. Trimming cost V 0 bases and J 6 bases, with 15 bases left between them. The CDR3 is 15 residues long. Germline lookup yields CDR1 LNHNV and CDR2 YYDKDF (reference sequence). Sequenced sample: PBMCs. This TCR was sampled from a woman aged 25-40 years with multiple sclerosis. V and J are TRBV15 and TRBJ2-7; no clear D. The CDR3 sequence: CATSRDVGVKGEQYF. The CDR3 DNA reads TGTGCCACCAGCAGAGATGTTGGGGTAAAGGGCGAGCAGTACTTC.